This T cell receptor beta chain stems from a study of CD8 T cells in Susac syndrome. TEMRA cells were FACS-enriched, while CD8+ and CD4+ T cells were negatively isolated. The CDR3 is 12 amino acids. Trimming took off 3 bases at V and 9 bases at J, with 12 bases between the two ends. Germline V gives CDR1 KGHSH, CDR2 LQKENI. The RNA, about 0.45 to 1 ug, was put through reverse transcription using random hexamers. Using its own MiXCR run on the immunoSEQ multiplex PCR reads, TCRdb lists one record per CDR3 protein. The profile covers 170,000 or so distinct CDR3 sequences, with 90% to 95% appearing a single time and 0.09% to 0.095% taken by the ten largest.

The TCR sequence derives from a human donor with multiple sclerosis. The material sequenced was CD4+ T cells from PBMCs. The chain employs TRBV18 and TRBJ2-7, with D perhaps TRBD2 (6 bases). The CDR3 sequence is CASSPGGKVQYF. CDR3 DNA sequence: TGTGCCAGCTCACCGGGAGGTAAGGTGCAGTACTTC. The entire variable domain, with the rest obtained from reference TRBV18 and TRBJ2-7, is as follows: NAGVMQNPRHLVRRRGQEARLRCSPMKGHSHVYWYRQLPEEGLKFMVYLQKENIIDESGMPKERFSAEFPKEGPSILRIQQVVRGDSAAYFCASSPGGKVQYFGPGTRLTVT.